A single T cell receptor beta chain is shown here with its context. The PCR made use of 60 Vbeta and 13 Jbeta primers. The repertoire was sequenced with immunoSEQ multiplex PCR; TCRdb's copy has only in-frame clones and lacks some. The table includes around 150,000 clones, roughly 80% detected once. This sample is drawn from a study of cytomegalovirus exposure and HLA in healthy donors. This CDR3 spans 18 amino acids. Per germline, CDR1 SNHLY and CDR2 FYNNEI. The trim removed 2 bases at V and 0 bases at J, leaving 7 bases unmatched. The specimen was PBMCs. V is TRBV2 and J is TRBJ2-6, with 7 nucleotides matching TRBD2. This TCR was recovered from a male donor in good health and CMV-seronegative. CDR3 loop: CASSEQRGQYSGANVLTF. CDR3 in DNA: TGTGCCAGCAGTGAACAGCGGGGCCAATACTCTGGGGCCAACGTCCTGACTTTC.